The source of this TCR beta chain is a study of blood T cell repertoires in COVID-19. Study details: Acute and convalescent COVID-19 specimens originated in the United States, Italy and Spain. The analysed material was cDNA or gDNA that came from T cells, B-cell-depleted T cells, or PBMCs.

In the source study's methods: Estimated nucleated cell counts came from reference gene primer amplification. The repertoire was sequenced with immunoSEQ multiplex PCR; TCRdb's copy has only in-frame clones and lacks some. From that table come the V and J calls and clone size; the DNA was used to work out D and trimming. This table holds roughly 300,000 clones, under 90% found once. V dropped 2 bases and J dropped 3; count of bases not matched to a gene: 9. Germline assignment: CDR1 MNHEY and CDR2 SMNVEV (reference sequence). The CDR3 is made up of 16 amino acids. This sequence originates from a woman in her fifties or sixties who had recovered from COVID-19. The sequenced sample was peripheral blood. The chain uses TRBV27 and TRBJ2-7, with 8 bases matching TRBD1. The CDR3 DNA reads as TGTGCCAGCAGTTTACACGGACAGGGCAATAGCTACGAGCAGTACTTC. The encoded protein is CASSLHGQGNSYEQYF.